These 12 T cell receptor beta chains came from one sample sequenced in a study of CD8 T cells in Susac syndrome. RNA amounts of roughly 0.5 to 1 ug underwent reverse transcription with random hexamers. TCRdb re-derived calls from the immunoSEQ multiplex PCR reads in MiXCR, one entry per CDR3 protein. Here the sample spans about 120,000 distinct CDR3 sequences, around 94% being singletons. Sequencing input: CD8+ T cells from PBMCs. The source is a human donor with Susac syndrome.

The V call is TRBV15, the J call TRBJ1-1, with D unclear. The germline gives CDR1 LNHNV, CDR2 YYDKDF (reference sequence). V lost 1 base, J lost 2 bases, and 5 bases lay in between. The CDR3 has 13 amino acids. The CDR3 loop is CATSRGINTEAFF. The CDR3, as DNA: TGTGCCACCAGCAGAGGTATAAACACTGAAGCTTTCTTT.

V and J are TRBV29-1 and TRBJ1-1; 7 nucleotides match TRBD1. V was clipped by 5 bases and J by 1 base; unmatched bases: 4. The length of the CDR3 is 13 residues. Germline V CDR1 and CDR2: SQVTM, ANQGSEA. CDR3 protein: CSVNRGGNTEAFF. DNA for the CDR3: TGCAGCGTTAACAGGGGAGGGAACACTGAAGCTTTCTTT.

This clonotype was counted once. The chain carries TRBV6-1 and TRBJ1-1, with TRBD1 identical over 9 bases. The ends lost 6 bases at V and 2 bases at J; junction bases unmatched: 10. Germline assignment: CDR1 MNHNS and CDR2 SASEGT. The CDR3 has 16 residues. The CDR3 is CASSLPGQGSNTEAFF. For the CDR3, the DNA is TGTGCCAGCAGCCTACCGGGACAGGGTTCCAACACTGAAGCTTTCTTT.

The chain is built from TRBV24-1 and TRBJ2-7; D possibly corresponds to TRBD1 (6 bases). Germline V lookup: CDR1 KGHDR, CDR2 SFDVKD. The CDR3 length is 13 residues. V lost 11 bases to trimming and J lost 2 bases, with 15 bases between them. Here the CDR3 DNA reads TGTGCCAGCGCCGGGACACGCACCTACGAGCAGTACTTC. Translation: CASAGTRTYEQYF.

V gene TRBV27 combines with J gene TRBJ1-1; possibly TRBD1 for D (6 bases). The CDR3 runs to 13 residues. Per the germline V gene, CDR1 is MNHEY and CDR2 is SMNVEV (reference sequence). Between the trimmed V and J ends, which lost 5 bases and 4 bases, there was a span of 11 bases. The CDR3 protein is CASSITGTTEAFF. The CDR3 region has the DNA TGTGCCAGCAGTATAACAGGGACCACTGAAGCTTTCTTT.

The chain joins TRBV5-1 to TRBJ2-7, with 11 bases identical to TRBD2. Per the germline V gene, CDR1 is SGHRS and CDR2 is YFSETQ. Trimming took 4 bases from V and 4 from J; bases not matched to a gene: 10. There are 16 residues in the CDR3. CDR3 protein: CASSPEGLAVTYEQYF. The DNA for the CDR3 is TGCGCCAGCAGCCCGGAGGGACTAGCGGTTACTTACGAGCAGTACTTC.

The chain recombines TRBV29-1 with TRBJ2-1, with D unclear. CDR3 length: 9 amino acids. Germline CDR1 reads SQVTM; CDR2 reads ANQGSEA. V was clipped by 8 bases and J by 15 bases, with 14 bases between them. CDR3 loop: CSSSRGLFF. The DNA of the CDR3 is TGCAGCTCCTCAAGAGGTCTGTTCTTC.

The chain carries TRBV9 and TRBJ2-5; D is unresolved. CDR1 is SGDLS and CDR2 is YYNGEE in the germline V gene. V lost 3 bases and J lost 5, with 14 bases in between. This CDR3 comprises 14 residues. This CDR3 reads CASSADDSSETQYF. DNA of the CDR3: TGTGCCAGCAGCGCGGACGATTCGTCGGAGACCCAGTACTTC.

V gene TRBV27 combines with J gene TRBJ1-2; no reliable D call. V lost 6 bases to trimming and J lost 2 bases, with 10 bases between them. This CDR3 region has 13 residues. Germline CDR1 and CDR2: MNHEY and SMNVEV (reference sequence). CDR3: CASSKNENYGYTF. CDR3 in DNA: TGTGCCAGCAGCAAGAACGAGAACTATGGCTACACCTTC.

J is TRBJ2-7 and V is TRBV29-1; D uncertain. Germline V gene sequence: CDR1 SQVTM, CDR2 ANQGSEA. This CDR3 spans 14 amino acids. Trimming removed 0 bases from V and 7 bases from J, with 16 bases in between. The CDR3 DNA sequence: TGCAGCGTTGAAGATCTTAAGTCCCCCACTGAGCAGTACTTC. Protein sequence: CSVEDLKSPTEQYF.

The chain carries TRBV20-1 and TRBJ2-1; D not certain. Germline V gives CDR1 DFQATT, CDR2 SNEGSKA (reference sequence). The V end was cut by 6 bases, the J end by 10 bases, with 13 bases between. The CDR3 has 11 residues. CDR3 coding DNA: TGCAGTGCCGTCGAGGACGCGGAGCAGTTCTTC. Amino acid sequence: CSAVEDAEQFF.

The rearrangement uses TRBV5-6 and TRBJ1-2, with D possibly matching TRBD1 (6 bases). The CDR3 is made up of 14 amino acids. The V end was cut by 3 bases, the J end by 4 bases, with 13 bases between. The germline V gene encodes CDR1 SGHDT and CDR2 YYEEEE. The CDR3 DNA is TGTGCCAGCAGCTCGGATACAGGGTTCTATGGCTACACCTTC. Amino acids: CASSSDTGFYGYTF.